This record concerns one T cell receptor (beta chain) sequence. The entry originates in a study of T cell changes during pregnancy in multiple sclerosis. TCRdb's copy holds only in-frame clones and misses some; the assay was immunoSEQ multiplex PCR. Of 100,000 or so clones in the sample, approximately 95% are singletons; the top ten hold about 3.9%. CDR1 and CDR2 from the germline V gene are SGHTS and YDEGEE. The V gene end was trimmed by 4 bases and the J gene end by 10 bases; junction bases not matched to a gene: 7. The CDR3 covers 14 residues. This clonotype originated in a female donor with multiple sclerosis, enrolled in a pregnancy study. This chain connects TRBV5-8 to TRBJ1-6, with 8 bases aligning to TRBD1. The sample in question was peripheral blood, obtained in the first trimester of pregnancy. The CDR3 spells CASSGDRGRSPLHF. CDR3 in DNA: TGTGCCAGCAGCGGTGACAGGGGTCGATCACCCCTCCACTTT.